This T cell receptor beta chain was recorded in a study of T cell responses to AZD1222 COVID-19 vaccine. For this clone: The antigen is not known.

Profiled with immunoSEQ multiplex PCR; TCRdb holds only in-frame clones, not every one. The sample contains about 92,000 clones, approximately 90% of which appear only once. Deletions cut 2 bases from V and 0 bases from J, with 8 bases between. Germline-derived CDR1 and CDR2 are MNHEY and SMNVEV (reference sequence). This CDR3 has 15 residues. Findings of the study overall: Every sample of the repertoires postdated the peak T cell response. The span of vaccine-associated CD4 TCRs extended across spike, with dominance at 160-218 and 743-854.

This rearrangement joins TRBV27 to TRBJ1-5, with D uncertain. The clonotype originates from an adult in good health. This material consisted of peripheral blood, taken on day 0 of AZD1222 vaccination. The CDR3 DNA is TGTGCCAGCAGTTTACGCGGGCATAGCAATCAGCCCCAGCATTTT. Translation: CASSLRGHSNQPQHF.